This TCR beta chain was found in a study of blood T cell repertoires in COVID-19 (dated by TCRdb to between 2020 and 2021). With regard to the full study: Collaborator samples came from the United States, Italy and Spain and covered acute and convalescent phases of COVID-19. Subjects who had been exposed to COVID-19, were actively infected with it, or had recovered from it provided the deeply sampled blood TCRbeta repertoires that made up the dataset. Where available, HLA class I and class II types were obtained from metadata supplied by the sample provider rather than from assay-based typing. The material from the prospective study consisted of cDNA or gDNA derived from T cells, B-cell-depleted T cells, or PBMCs. The repertoires were made available in a free public database intended to serve as a resource for research on the immune response to SARS-CoV-2. Samples came from the ongoing ImmuneRACE study (first 160 participants) plus 1,254 subjects from 6 global collaborators. A de-identified subject ID, COVID-19 status, age in years and sex were almost always included in the sample metadata. Study-wide conclusions, independent of this receptor: The quantity of clinical and demographic metadata differed by source and by participant and was supplied without curation.

TCRbeta CDR3 regions were amplified from genomic DNA using the immunoSEQ Assay, a bias-controlled multiplex PCR. Under the source paper's analysis protocol: Nucleated cell counts per sample were estimated from amplification of reference gene primers within the assay. To quantify the absolute abundance of each unique TCRbeta CDR3 rearrangement, sequence reads were collapsed and filtered. For each sample, productive Simpson clonality was calculated as the square root of Simpson's diversity index over productive rearrangements. The immuneACCESS repertoire file appears here via TCRdb, limited to in-frame rearrangements. These files lack a portion of the clones; in checked studies, under half of the deficit traces to unresolved V genes, and the cause of the others is not known. V and J calls and clone size are copied from that table; D and trimming were computed from the DNA. The sample table shows about 320,000 clones, and roughly 88% are seen once. The top ten constitute about 1.5% of the sample.

Comment on this clone: It lacks a known antigen. No much larger clone exists at a distance of one base, and base qualities are not known.

One collaborating source in Seattle enrolled patients during active infection and followed them longitudinally through the course of disease. Each collaborating institution followed its own protocols to collect whole blood in K2EDTA tubes. For TCRbeta analysis, collaborator samples were shipped as frozen whole blood, as isolated PBMCs, or as DNA extracted from either sample type. The sequenced material came from peripheral blood. This receptor was obtained from a woman younger than 45 with COVID-19, enrolled during active disease.

The DNA sequence is given as TGCGCCAGCAGTCCCAACCTTTTCCGCAGGGCAGGGAGGTCGGTGGAGACCCAGTACTTC. It codes for CASSPNLFRRAGRSVETQYF. The sequence joins TRBV4-1 to TRBJ2-5; the D region possibly corresponds to TRBD2 (6 bases align). The germline V gene specifies MGHRA as CDR1 and YSYEKL as CDR2. V was cut back by 6 bases and J by 5 bases, leaving a gap of 34 bases between them. The CDR3 starts with the cysteine, ends with the phenylalanine, and has 20 residues. The only DNA kept is the CDR3, 60 bases in frame from the first base.